The 7 T cell receptor beta chains reported below all come from one sample, sequenced in a study of OX40 agonist ivuxolimab in advanced cancers. Libraries were prepared by immunoSEQ multiplex PCR; TCRdb keeps only in-frame clonotypes and omits some of them. Altogether about 31,000 clones are present, 75% to 90% being singletons, with the ten largest covering 30% to 40%. The source was CD4+ or CD8+ T cells sorted from blood, collected in a trial of the OX40 agonist ivuxolimab. The origin of the receptors is an adult with an advanced solid tumor such as melanoma, head and neck, liver or kidney cancer.

The V call is TRBV14, the J call TRBJ2-1; no reliable D call. Trimming took 2 bases from V and 12 from J, leaving 11 bases between them. This CDR3 is 12 amino acids long. Germline-derived CDR1 and CDR2 are SGHDN and FVKESK. The CDR3 DNA sequence: TGTGCCAGCAGCCAATCTTGGAGTATGCAGTTCTTC. It encodes CASSQSWSMQFF.

This chain links TRBV6-5 with TRBJ1-1; D might be TRBD1 (6 bases). The CDR3 is 13 residues long. Germline CDR1 is MNHEY and CDR2 is SVGAGI. The V end lost 8 bases, the J end lost 0 bases, and 10 bases lay between the germline ends. CDR3 in amino acids: CASVRGMNTEAFF. CDR3 DNA sequence: TGTGCCAGCGTCAGGGGCATGAACACTGAAGCTTTCTTT.

The J gene is TRBJ1-5, the V gene TRBV7-6; possible D gene TRBD1, 5 bases. Trimming stripped 5 bases from V and 6 bases from J, with 11 bases between. This CDR3 is built from 13 residues. CDR1 is SGHVS and CDR2 is FNYEAQ in the germline V gene. The CDR3 DNA reads as TGTGCCAGCAGCCAAGGGGTAGCTCAGCCCCAGCATTTT. Its translation is CASSQGVAQPQHF.

The genes are TRBV27 and TRBJ2-7; D is undetermined. The CDR3 runs 15 residues. Trimming took 0 bases from V and 2 from J, leaving 11 bases between them. Germline values: CDR1 MNHEY, CDR2 SMNVEV (reference sequence). The CDR3 DNA reads TGTGCCAGCAGTTTATCGTGGTCGCTGGCCTACGAGCAGTACTTC. Its translation is CASSLSWSLAYEQYF.

The chain joins TRBV9 to TRBJ1-1; no definite D call. The V gene lost 4 bases and the J gene lost 4 bases, with 20 bases spanning the gap. Germline assignment: CDR1 SGDLS and CDR2 YYNGEE. This CDR3 contains 16 residues. CDR3 coding DNA: TGTGCCAGCAGCTCCCAATCGATGGGCGGGTTCACTGAAGCTTTCTTT. As protein: CASSSQSMGGFTEAFF. Full variable domain (remainder filled in from reference TRBV9 and TRBJ1-1): DSGVTQTPKHLITATGQRVTLRCSPRSGDLSVYWYQQSLDQGLQFLIQYYNGEERAKGNILERFSAQQFPDLHSELNLSSLELGDSALYFCASSSQSMGGFTEAFFGQGTRLTVV.

The rearrangement joins TRBV9 to TRBJ1-2; 7 bases agree with TRBD1. V lost 0 bases, J lost 4 bases, and 3 bases stayed unmatched. The CDR3 is 14 residues long. CDR1 and CDR2 from the germline V gene are SGDLS and YYNGEE. DNA for the CDR3: TGTGCCAGCAGCGTAGACGGACAGGCCTATGGCTACACCTTC. This gives the protein CASSVDGQAYGYTF.

The chain uses TRBV9 and TRBJ1-1; possibly TRBD1 for D (6 bases). Trimming took 0 bases from V and 4 from J, leaving 25 bases between them. Germline CDR1 is SGDLS and CDR2 is YYNGEE. This CDR3 is built from 19 residues. The DNA for the CDR3 is TGTGCCAGCAGCGTAGGCAGGGGAGGACCGGAAAGTGTCCCCACTGAAGCTTTCTTT. It is translated as CASSVGRGGPESVPTEAFF.